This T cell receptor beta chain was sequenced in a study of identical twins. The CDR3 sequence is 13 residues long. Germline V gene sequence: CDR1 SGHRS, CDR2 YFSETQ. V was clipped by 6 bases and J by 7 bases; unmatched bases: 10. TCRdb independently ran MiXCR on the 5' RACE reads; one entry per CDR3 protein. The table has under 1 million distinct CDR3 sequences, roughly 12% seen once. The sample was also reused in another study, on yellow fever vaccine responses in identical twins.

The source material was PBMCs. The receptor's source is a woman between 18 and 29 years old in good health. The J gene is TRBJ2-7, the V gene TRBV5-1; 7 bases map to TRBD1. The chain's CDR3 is CASKGANMAEQYV. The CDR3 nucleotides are TGCGCCAGCAAGGGGGCGAATATGGCAGAGCAGTACGTC.